These T cell receptor beta chains were read from a single sample in a study of cytomegalovirus exposure and HLA in healthy donors. Data came from immunoSEQ multiplex PCR; TCRdb stores just in-frame clones and leaves some out. The profile covers approximately 170,000 clones, with roughly three quarters appearing a single time and less than 9% taken by the ten largest. Sequenced input: PBMCs. These TCRs come from a male donor in good health and CMV-seropositive. Each CDR3 is given with its conserved first and last residue. Each record gives: V gene, clone size, D gene, J gene, CDR3 protein, CDR3 DNA. The D gene is left open where the match is weak. A row's size may be missing; if present it is once, few, many or a size class.

v_call: TRBV7-9; clone_size: once; d_call: .; j_call: TRBJ1-4; cdr3_aa: CASSYYRETNEKLFF; cdr3_nt: TGTGCCAGCAGCTATTACAGGGAAACTAATGAAAAACTGTTTTTT
v_call: TRBV10-2; clone_size: .; d_call: TRBD2; j_call: TRBJ2-2; cdr3_aa: CASSKTSGGADGELFF; cdr3_nt: TGCGCCAGCAGTAAAACTAGCGGGGGGGCGGACGGGGAGCTGTTTTTT
v_call: TRBV6-5; clone_size: few; d_call: .; j_call: TRBJ1-2; cdr3_aa: CASSPPGGKGYTF; cdr3_nt: TGTGCCAGCAGTCCCCCGGGGGGGAAAGGCTACACCTTC
v_call: TRBV7-3; clone_size: .; d_call: TRBD2; j_call: TRBJ2-1; cdr3_aa: CASSLTPGGPEFF; cdr3_nt: TGTGCCAGCAGCTTAACCCCGGGAGGCCCTGAGTTCTTC
v_call: TRBV10-3; clone_size: .; d_call: .; j_call: TRBJ2-7; cdr3_aa: CAISESFGGHEQYF; cdr3_nt: TGTGCCATCAGTGAGTCTTTTGGGGGCCACGAGCAGTACTTC
v_call: TRBV12-2; clone_size: .; d_call: .; j_call: TRBJ2-1; cdr3_aa: CASPASCGTGEEQFF; cdr3_nt: TGTGCAAGTCCAGCCTCGTGTGGAACCGGAGAAGAGCAGTTCTTC
v_call: TRBV27; clone_size: .; d_call: .; j_call: TRBJ1-2; cdr3_aa: CASSHLGGYGYTF; cdr3_nt: TGTGCCAGCAGCCATTTAGGAGGCTATGGCTACACCTTC
v_call: TRBV5-1; clone_size: .; d_call: TRBD2; j_call: TRBJ2-1; cdr3_aa: CASSLRTTSGRGNEQFF; cdr3_nt: TGCGCCAGCAGCCTACGGACTACTAGCGGTCGTGGGAATGAGCAGTTCTTC
v_call: TRBV15; clone_size: few; d_call: .; j_call: TRBJ2-1; cdr3_aa: CATSRALYNEQFF; cdr3_nt: TGTGCCACCAGCAGGGCCTTGTACAATGAGCAGTTCTTC
v_call: TRBV5-1; clone_size: .; d_call: .; j_call: TRBJ2-7; cdr3_aa: CASSLAPGKGEQYF; cdr3_nt: TGCGCCAGCAGCTTGGCCCCCGGGAAAGGGGAGCAGTACTTC
v_call: TRBV10-2; clone_size: .; d_call: TRBD2; j_call: TRBJ2-2; cdr3_aa: CASSGSSGRVGELFF; cdr3_nt: TGCGCCAGCAGTGGGAGTTCGGGGAGGGTCGGGGAGCTGTTTTTT
v_call: TRBV5-4; clone_size: few; d_call: .; j_call: TRBJ1-4; cdr3_aa: CASSKQGGGGNEKLFF; cdr3_nt: TGTGCCAGCAGCAAACAGGGTGGGGGGGGTAATGAAAAACTGTTTTTT
v_call: TRBV19; clone_size: .; d_call: TRBD1; j_call: TRBJ1-3; cdr3_aa: CASSGTGGRSGNTIYF; cdr3_nt: TGTGCCAGTAGTGGGACAGGGGGAAGGAGTGGAAACACCATATATTTT
v_call: TRBV6-1; clone_size: .; d_call: .; j_call: TRBJ2-3; cdr3_aa: CASSVRGRDPDTQYF; cdr3_nt: TGTGCCAGCAGTGTGCGGGGGCGGGATCCAGATACGCAGTATTTT
v_call: TRBV5-1; clone_size: .; d_call: .; j_call: TRBJ2-7; cdr3_aa: CASSLATGSSSYEQYF; cdr3_nt: TGCGCCAGCAGCTTGGCCACAGGGTCGAGCTCCTACGAGCAGTACTTC
v_call: TRBV18; clone_size: .; d_call: TRBD2; j_call: TRBJ2-1; cdr3_aa: CASSPQRGNNEQFF; cdr3_nt: TGTGCCAGCTCACCACAGCGGGGAAACAATGAGCAGTTCTTC
v_call: TRBV20-1; clone_size: .; d_call: TRBD2; j_call: TRBJ2-7; cdr3_aa: CSARGGEQYF; cdr3_nt: TGCAGTGCTCGGGGGGGCGAGCAGTACTTC
v_call: TRBV6-6; clone_size: .; d_call: TRBD1; j_call: TRBJ1-5; cdr3_aa: CASKNRGELGNQPQHF; cdr3_nt: TGTGCCAGCAAAAACAGGGGCGAATTGGGCAATCAGCCCCAGCATTTT
v_call: TRBV4-1; clone_size: .; d_call: TRBD1; j_call: TRBJ1-5; cdr3_aa: CASSQEDRKEYNQPQHF; cdr3_nt: TGCGCCAGCAGCCAAGAGGACAGGAAAGAGTACAATCAGCCCCAGCATTTT
v_call: TRBV7-6; clone_size: .; d_call: TRBD1; j_call: TRBJ1-2; cdr3_aa: CASSLEELGTGSTTYYGYTF; cdr3_nt: TGTGCCAGCAGCTTAGAAGAGCTTGGGACAGGGTCTACCACCTACTATGGCTACACCTTC
v_call: TRBV5-8; clone_size: .; d_call: .; j_call: TRBJ1-1; cdr3_aa: CASSLNGDTEAFF; cdr3_nt: TGTGCCAGCAGCTTGAACGGGGACACTGAAGCTTTCTTT
v_call: TRBV6-1; clone_size: .; d_call: .; j_call: TRBJ1-2; cdr3_aa: CASSEGPGVGSGYTF; cdr3_nt: TGTGCCAGCAGTGAAGGTCCGGGGGTCGGGAGTGGCTACACCTTC
v_call: TRBV12-5; clone_size: .; d_call: TRBD1; j_call: TRBJ2-7; cdr3_aa: CASGLGTGGYYEQYF; cdr3_nt: TGTGCTAGTGGTTTGGGGACAGGGGGCTACTACGAGCAGTACTTC
v_call: TRBV6-6; clone_size: .; d_call: .; j_call: TRBJ1-4; cdr3_aa: CASSVTGNEKLFF; cdr3_nt: TGTGCCAGCAGTGTGACCGGGAATGAAAAACTGTTTTTT
v_call: TRBV6-4; clone_size: .; d_call: .; j_call: TRBJ1-3; cdr3_aa: CASLGHFSGNTIYF; cdr3_nt: TGTGCCAGCCTCGGACACTTCTCTGGAAACACCATATATTTT
v_call: TRBV15; clone_size: .; d_call: .; j_call: TRBJ2-7; cdr3_aa: CATRTAAGWREQYF; cdr3_nt: TGTGCCACCAGGACCGCGGCGGGGTGGAGAGAGCAGTACTTC
v_call: TRBV10-1; clone_size: many; d_call: TRBD2; j_call: TRBJ2-2; cdr3_aa: CASSEFAGGPTAELFF; cdr3_nt: TGCGCCAGCAGTGAGTTCGCGGGGGGCCCTACGGCGGAGCTGTTTTTT
v_call: TRBV16; clone_size: .; d_call: .; j_call: TRBJ1-1; cdr3_aa: CASSHTTEAFF; cdr3_nt: TGTGCCAGCAGCCACACTACTGAAGCTTTCTTT
v_call: TRBV2; clone_size: .; d_call: TRBD1; j_call: TRBJ1-1; cdr3_aa: CASSEAGQVSTEAFF; cdr3_nt: TGTGCCAGCAGTGAAGCTGGACAGGTAAGCACTGAAGCTTTCTTT
v_call: TRBV18; clone_size: .; d_call: .; j_call: TRBJ2-1; cdr3_aa: CASSPGAAYNEQFF; cdr3_nt: TGTGCCAGCTCACCGGGGGCAGCATACAATGAGCAGTTCTTC
v_call: TRBV14; clone_size: few; d_call: TRBD1; j_call: TRBJ1-3; cdr3_aa: CASSQGLLRDRGNTIYF; cdr3_nt: TGTGCCAGCAGCCAAGGGTTGCTCCGGGACAGGGGAAACACCATATATTTT
v_call: TRBV19; clone_size: .; d_call: TRBD2; j_call: TRBJ2-7; cdr3_aa: CASRRTFGAGGPNRQYF; cdr3_nt: TGTGCCAGTAGGAGAACGTTTGGAGCGGGGGGGCCGAATCGGCAGTACTTC
v_call: TRBV7-6; clone_size: few; d_call: TRBD1; j_call: TRBJ1-1; cdr3_aa: CASSGQGAHTEAFF; cdr3_nt: TGTGCCAGCAGCGGACAGGGGGCGCACACTGAAGCTTTCTTT
v_call: TRBV15; clone_size: .; d_call: .; j_call: TRBJ1-1; cdr3_aa: CATSRERVAEAFF; cdr3_nt: TGTGCCACCAGCAGAGAGCGGGTGGCTGAAGCTTTCTTT
v_call: TRBV27; clone_size: .; d_call: TRBD1; j_call: TRBJ2-7; cdr3_aa: CASSLTGNYEQYF; cdr3_nt: TGTGCCAGCAGCCTGACAGGGAACTACGAGCAGTACTTC
v_call: TRBV7-3; clone_size: .; d_call: TRBD2; j_call: TRBJ2-1; cdr3_aa: CASSLNSGAYNEQFF; cdr3_nt: TGTGCCAGCAGCCTCAATAGCGGGGCGTACAATGAGCAGTTCTTC
v_call: TRBV7-8; clone_size: once; d_call: TRBD1; j_call: TRBJ2-1; cdr3_aa: CASSLTYRGNEQFF; cdr3_nt: TGTGCCAGCAGCTTAACCTACAGGGGCAATGAGCAGTTCTTC